These T cell receptor beta chains were read from a single sample in a study of beta chain features in type 1 diabetes. Only in-frame clones appear in the TCRdb table, and some are missing; sequencing was by immunoSEQ multiplex PCR. The top ten hold about 0.02% of the sample, which has about 700,000 clones, 13% seen once. The sequenced sample was naive CD4+ T cells from blood. These receptors were taken from a man aged 18 to 29 with type 1 diabetes. CDR3s include the opening cysteine and the closing phenylalanine or tryptophan. Fields, in order: V gene, clone size, J gene, D gene, CDR3 DNA, CDR3 protein. D genes are given only for firm matches. Rows give clone size only sometimes, using once, few, many, or a class for an expanded clone.

V gene: TRBV7-2; clone size: few; J gene: TRBJ1-2; D gene: -; CDR3 DNA: TGTGCCAGCAGCTTCCGGGTTACGTCCAACTATGGCTACACCTTC; CDR3 protein: CASSFRVTSNYGYTF
V gene: TRBV4-1; clone size: -; J gene: TRBJ2-3; D gene: TRBD2; CDR3 DNA: TGCGCCAGCAGCCGGGTCGCGGGGGGTGGAGAGACAGATACGCAGTATTTT; CDR3 protein: CASSRVAGGGETDTQYF
V gene: TRBV7-2; clone size: -; J gene: TRBJ2-2; D gene: TRBD1; CDR3 DNA: TGTGCCAGCAGCCCTAGGCTTGGGGGACAGGGACCCGGGGAGCTGTTTTTT; CDR3 protein: CASSPRLGGQGPGELFF
V gene: TRBV27; clone size: -; J gene: TRBJ1-2; D gene: -; CDR3 DNA: TGTGCCAGCAGTTTATCCCGCCAGCCTATTAACTATGGCTACACCTTC; CDR3 protein: CASSLSRQPINYGYTF
V gene: TRBV30; clone size: -; J gene: TRBJ2-1; D gene: -; CDR3 DNA: TGTGCCTGGAGTCTTCCCTGGGATGAGCAGTTCTTC; CDR3 protein: CAWSLPWDEQFF
V gene: TRBV4-1; clone size: few; J gene: TRBJ2-3; D gene: -; CDR3 DNA: TGCGCCAGCAGCCAAGAACGACGAGGGAAGGTAGAGAATACGCAGTATTTT; CDR3 protein: CASSQERRGKVENTQYF
V gene: TRBV4-1; clone size: -; J gene: TRBJ2-7; D gene: -; CDR3 DNA: TGCGCCAGCAGCCAAGGGTTACGGGCTACCTACGAGCAGTACTTC; CDR3 protein: CASSQGLRATYEQYF
V gene: TRBV2; clone size: few; J gene: TRBJ1-2; D gene: TRBD1; CDR3 DNA: TGTGCCAGCAGTGTCGACAGGGCCAACTATGGCTACACCTTC; CDR3 protein: CASSVDRANYGYTF
V gene: TRBV20-1; clone size: few; J gene: TRBJ1-2; D gene: -; CDR3 DNA: TGCAGTGTAGGGCAGGGGTATGGCTACACCTTC; CDR3 protein: CSVGQGYGYTF
V gene: TRBV7-2; clone size: few; J gene: TRBJ2-3; D gene: -; CDR3 DNA: TGTGCCAGCAGCTTCGGGCAGGACACAGATACGCAGTATTTT; CDR3 protein: CASSFGQDTDTQYF
V gene: TRBV11-2; clone size: -; J gene: TRBJ1-1; D gene: -; CDR3 DNA: TGTGCCAGCAGCTTAGTACAGAACACTGAAGCTTTCTTT; CDR3 protein: CASSLVQNTEAFF
V gene: TRBV5-1; clone size: -; J gene: TRBJ1-5; D gene: TRBD1; CDR3 DNA: TGCGCCAGCAGCCCCGGGACAGGGCTCAATCAGCCCCAGCATTTT; CDR3 protein: CASSPGTGLNQPQHF
V gene: TRBV10-2; clone size: few; J gene: TRBJ2-7; D gene: TRBD2; CDR3 DNA: TGCGCCATCCAGACTAGCGGGGGCTACGAGCAGTACTTC; CDR3 protein: CAIQTSGGYEQYF
V gene: TRBV2; clone size: few; J gene: TRBJ2-2; D gene: -; CDR3 DNA: TGTGCCAGCGGAAGGGGACTGTCATCCGGGGAGCTGTTTTTT; CDR3 protein: CASGRGLSSGELFF
V gene: TRBV2; clone size: few; J gene: TRBJ2-5; D gene: -; CDR3 DNA: TGTGCCAGCATCCAGAACCTTCAAGAGACCCAGTACTTC; CDR3 protein: CASIQNLQETQYF
V gene: TRBV11-2; clone size: -; J gene: TRBJ1-1; D gene: -; CDR3 DNA: TGTGCCAGCAGCTTAGATGTTTTAATGAACACTGAAGCTTTCTTT; CDR3 protein: CASSLDVLMNTEAFF
V gene: TRBV7-9; clone size: -; J gene: TRBJ2-1; D gene: TRBD1; CDR3 DNA: TGTGCCAGCAGCCAGGGACAGTTTGAGCAGTTCTTC; CDR3 protein: CASSQGQFEQFF
V gene: TRBV7-9; clone size: -; J gene: TRBJ2-2; D gene: -; CDR3 DNA: TGTGCCAGCAGCTTAGCGCGGTTCCCCGGGGAGCTGTTTTTT; CDR3 protein: CASSLARFPGELFF
V gene: TRBV15; clone size: few; J gene: TRBJ2-7; D gene: -; CDR3 DNA: TGTGCCACCAGCAGAGGTACCGAAAGAACCTACGAGCAGTACTTC; CDR3 protein: CATSRGTERTYEQYF
V gene: TRBV7-9; clone size: few; J gene: TRBJ1-1; D gene: -; CDR3 DNA: TGTGCCAGCAGCTTAAGGGACACTGAAGCTTTCTTT; CDR3 protein: CASSLRDTEAFF
V gene: TRBV25-1; clone size: few; J gene: TRBJ1-1; D gene: -; CDR3 DNA: TGTGCCAGCAGTGAAATGGGACACCCGATGAAAGCTTTCTTT; CDR3 protein: CASSEMGHPMKAFF
V gene: TRBV27; clone size: -; J gene: TRBJ2-2; D gene: TRBD1; CDR3 DNA: TGTGCCAGCAGTTTGGAGCGGACAGGGAACACCGGGGAGCTGTTTTTT; CDR3 protein: CASSLERTGNTGELFF
V gene: TRBV6-5; clone size: once; J gene: TRBJ1-4; D gene: TRBD1; CDR3 DNA: TGTGCCAGCAGCCGCGGGACAGGCGAGGGTGAAAAACTGTTTTTT; CDR3 protein: CASSRGTGEGEKLFF
V gene: TRBV4-1; clone size: few; J gene: TRBJ2-7; D gene: -; CDR3 DNA: TGCGCCAGCAGCCAAGTTGCTCTATCCGGGCAGTACTTC; CDR3 protein: CASSQVALSGQYF
V gene: TRBV10-3; clone size: -; J gene: TRBJ2-7; D gene: -; CDR3 DNA: TGTGCCATCAGTGAGGGACAGCCCTACGAGCAGTACTTC; CDR3 protein: CAISEGQPYEQYF
V gene: TRBV5-1; clone size: -; J gene: TRBJ1-1; D gene: -; CDR3 DNA: TGCGCCAGCAGCTTGGTGAGAGGGGGCACTGAAGCTTTCTTT; CDR3 protein: CASSLVRGGTEAFF
V gene: TRBV30; clone size: -; J gene: TRBJ1-3; D gene: TRBD1; CDR3 DNA: TGTGCCTGGAGTGTACTAGGGACAGGGCTCCCTGGAAACACCATATATTTT; CDR3 protein: CAWSVLGTGLPGNTIYF
V gene: TRBV7-7; clone size: -; J gene: TRBJ2-5; D gene: TRBD2; CDR3 DNA: TGTGCTAGCAGCGGGGGACTAGCGGGGGAGACCCAGTACTTC; CDR3 protein: CASSGGLAGETQYF
V gene: TRBV5-6; clone size: -; J gene: TRBJ2-2; D gene: -; CDR3 DNA: TGTGCCAGCAGCCGGGTCCCGGGTTCCGGGGAGCTGTTTTTT; CDR3 protein: CASSRVPGSGELFF
V gene: TRBV5-1; clone size: -; J gene: TRBJ1-2; D gene: -; CDR3 DNA: TGCGCCAGCAGCTTGGACAGGGAAGACTACGGCTACACCTTC; CDR3 protein: CASSLDREDYGYTF
V gene: TRBV11-2; clone size: -; J gene: TRBJ2-5; D gene: -; CDR3 DNA: TGTGCCAGCAGCGTAGACAGGAGACAAGAGACCCAGTACTTC; CDR3 protein: CASSVDRRQETQYF
V gene: TRBV14; clone size: -; J gene: TRBJ1-6; D gene: -; CDR3 DNA: TGTGCCAGCAGCCAGGTCAGGGAACGTTCACCCCTCCACTTT; CDR3 protein: CASSQVRERSPLHF
V gene: TRBV5-4; clone size: few; J gene: TRBJ2-5; D gene: -; CDR3 DNA: TGTGCCAGCAGCACGGGCAACCAAGAGACCCAGTACTTC; CDR3 protein: CASSTGNQETQYF
V gene: TRBV2; clone size: -; J gene: TRBJ2-2; D gene: -; CDR3 DNA: TGTGCCAGCAGGGAACAGGGTCGGGCCGGGGAGCTGTTTTTT; CDR3 protein: CASREQGRAGELFF
V gene: TRBV29-1; clone size: few; J gene: TRBJ2-5; D gene: -; CDR3 DNA: TGCAGCGTTGGGTGGGAAGAGACCCAGTACTTC; CDR3 protein: CSVGWEETQYF